This T cell receptor beta chain was obtained from a study of Ad26.COV2.S vaccination and SARS-CoV-2 variants. Overall study context: Ad26.COV2.S was injected intramuscularly once or twice, 56 days apart. Study findings and constraints: The study found similar non-spike TCR breadth in vaccine and placebo recipients.

Points on this clone: Its cognate antigen is unknown.

In germline, CDR1 is KGHSH, CDR2 LQKENI. The CDR3 runs 13 residues. The ends lost 8 bases at V and 7 bases at J; junction bases unmatched: 5. Only in-frame clones appear in the TCRdb table, and some are missing; sequencing was by immunoSEQ multiplex PCR. The sample shows about 350,000 clones, 75% to 90% of them seen only once. Treatment given: 19 received Ad26.COV2.S at low or high dose, single or two shots; about 5 received placebo; per-sample allocation not given. The investigators took samples on day 63 after the first vaccine or placebo injection. This specimen consisted of peripheral blood, obtained in a trial of Ad26.COV2.S vaccine versus placebo. This TCR was sampled from a person aged 18-65 years who received the Ad26.COV2.S COVID-19 vaccine or a placebo. The rearrangement joins TRBV18 to TRBJ1-4; TRBD1 aligns across 9 bases. The CDR3, as DNA: TGTGCCAGCGGGGGACAGGGCGTTGAAAAACTGTTTTTT. It is translated as CASGGQGVEKLFF. Based on the CDR3 plus reference TRBV18 and TRBJ1-4, the full variable domain is NAGVMQNPRHLVRRRGQEARLRCSPMKGHSHVYWYRQLPEEGLKFMVYLQKENIIDESGMPKERFSAEFPKEGPSILRIQQVVRGDSAAYFCASGGQGVEKLFFGSGTQLSVL.